The source of this TCR beta chain is a study of T cells in Graves' hyperthyroidism and ophthalmopathy. Findings and caveats of the study: Most expanded thyroid clonotypes above 0.001 recurred in blood.

This clonotype was found many times. Its antigen is unknown. RNA transcripts were the template for amplifying TCR beta CDR3 regions. Carried out on the TCR CDR3, a first-round RT-PCR used the HTBI primer set. TCRdb fed the multiplex PCR reads into MiXCR, producing one record per CDR3 protein. The profile shows about 100,000 distinct CDR3 sequences, about 15% of them singletons. The germline V gene has CDR1 SGHRS and CDR2 YFSETQ. The CDR3 consists of 15 residues. With 4 bases clipped from V and 6 bases from J, the junction kept 7 bases outside the gene matches. The TCR comes from a woman in her forties or fifties with Graves' hyperthyroidism. Material for sequencing was blood. V is TRBV5-1 and J is TRBJ2-1; 10 bases map to TRBD1. The chain's CDR3 is CASSVGQGGFNEQFF. The CDR3 DNA follows: TGCGCCAGCAGCGTCGGACAGGGGGGCTTCAATGAGCAGTTCTTC. The full variable domain, with the rest looked up from reference TRBV5-1 and TRBJ2-1, is KAGVTQTPRYLIKTRGQQVTLSCSPISGHRSVSWYQQTPGQGLQFLFEYFSETQRNKGNFPGRFSGRQFSNSRSEMNVSTLELGDSALYLCASSVGQGGFNEQFFGPGTRLTVL.